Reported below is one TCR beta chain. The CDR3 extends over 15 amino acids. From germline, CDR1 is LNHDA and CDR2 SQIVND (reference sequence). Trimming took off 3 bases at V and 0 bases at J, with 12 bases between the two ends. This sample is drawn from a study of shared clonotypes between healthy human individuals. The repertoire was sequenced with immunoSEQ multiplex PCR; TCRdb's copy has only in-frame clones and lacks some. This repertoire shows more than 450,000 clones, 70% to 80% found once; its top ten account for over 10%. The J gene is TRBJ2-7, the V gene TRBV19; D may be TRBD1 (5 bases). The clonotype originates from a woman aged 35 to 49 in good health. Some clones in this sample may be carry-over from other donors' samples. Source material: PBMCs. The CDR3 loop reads CASSMTEESSYEQYF. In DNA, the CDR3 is TGTGCCAGTAGTATGACAGAAGAAAGCTCCTACGAGCAGTACTTC.